This T cell receptor beta chain comes out of a study of blood T cell repertoires in COVID-19. Study overall: COVID-19 samples from acute and convalescent phases originated in the United States, Italy and Spain. From T cells, B-cell-depleted T cells, or PBMCs came the material, which was cDNA or gDNA.

Under the authors' procedure: Nucleated cell number was recorded as an estimate derived from reference gene primer amplification. Clones were sequenced by immunoSEQ multiplex PCR, and TCRdb holds only the in-frame ones, with some missing. The DNA gave D and trimming, while V, J and clone size come from that table. The repertoire holds about 88,000 clones, with around 87% as singletons. The CDR3 is 14 amino acids. The V segment lost 4 bases and the J segment 8 bases; nucleotides outside the gene matches: 6. CDR1 is MNHEY and CDR2 is SVGAGI in the germline V gene. Source material: peripheral blood. The chain uses TRBV6-5 and TRBJ1-4; 8 bases align to TRBD1. The receptor was derived from a male donor with acute or convalescent COVID-19. The CDR3 here is CASSFRGREEKLFF. In DNA, the CDR3 is TGTGCCAGCAGTTTCAGGGGGCGGGAGGAAAAACTGTTTTTT.